This T cell receptor (beta chain) was obtained from a study of T cell responses to AZD1222 COVID-19 vaccine. Germline V gene sequence: CDR1 DFQATT, CDR2 SNEGSKA (reference sequence). The length of the CDR3 is 11 residues. The ends were cut back, 0 bases at V and 5 bases at J, with 5 bases in the middle. Sequencing was performed with immunoSEQ multiplex PCR; in TCRdb, only in-frame clones are kept and a portion is missing. This sample has around 150,000 clones, with about 90% found just once. The chain carries TRBV20-1 and TRBJ2-7; the D is unclear. This clonotype was obtained from an adult who received the MenACWY meningococcal vaccine as a control. This specimen consisted of peripheral blood, obtained 28 days after the second dose of the MenACWY control vaccine. The CDR3 region is CSARDNHEQYF. The CDR3 bases are TGCAGTGCTAGAGATAACCACGAGCAGTACTTC.